Below are 22 T cell receptor beta chains sequenced from a single sample in a study of T-cell memory formation after mild COVID-19. Each CDR3 protein gets one entry after TCRdb re-called the 5' RACE reads with MiXCR. Of more than 100,000 distinct CDR3 sequences listed, more than 15% were seen once; the top ten hold approximately 5.5%. The sequenced sample was PBMCs or a T cell subset sorted from them (not recorded which). The receptors shown here come from a young man who had mild COVID-19 (a few samples of this study predate the infection). Cell type and time point are not known.

This sequence joins TRBV18 and TRBJ2-1, with 12 bases fitting TRBD1. This CDR3 is built from 17 residues. The V segment lost 1 base and the J segment 8 bases; nucleotides outside the gene matches: 9. Looked up from germline, CDR1 is KGHSH and CDR2 is LQKENI. The CDR3 is CASSPRTGTGGADEQFF. The CDR3 DNA reads as TGTGCCAGCTCACCACGGACCGGGACAGGGGGCGCGGATGAGCAGTTCTTC.

Here the CDR3 reads CASSSRDIEKLFF. The CDR3 DNA sequence: TGTGCCAGCAGCTCCCGGGACATCGAAAAACTGTTTTTT. The gene calls are TRBV27 and TRBJ1-4; a possible D gene is TRBD1 (6 bases). Germline V CDR1 and CDR2: MNHEY, SMNVEV (reference sequence). The V end was cut by 6 bases, the J end by 8 bases, with 13 bases between. There are 13 residues in the CDR3.

The genes are TRBV10-2 and TRBJ1-3; D perhaps matches TRBD1 (5 bases). This CDR3 contains 16 residues. V was pared by 3 bases and J by 3 bases, with 15 bases between. The germline CDR1 and CDR2 sequences are WSHSY and SAAADI. Here the CDR3 DNA reads TGCGCCAGCAGTGATTTCAGGGCTGCTCTTGGAAACACCATATATTTT. This sequence encodes CASSDFRAALGNTIYF.

The V call is TRBV20-1, the J call TRBJ2-5, with a tentative D call TRBD1 (7 bases). The CDR3 is made up of 14 amino acids. Looked up from germline, CDR1 is DFQATT and CDR2 is SNEGSKA (reference sequence). Deletions cut 2 bases from V and 5 bases from J, with 15 bases between. CDR3 sequence reads: CSARRGTVLETQYF. The CDR3 bases are TGCAGTGCTAGACGCGGGACAGTCCTGGAGACCCAGTACTTC.

This clonotype showed up just a few times. The chain uses TRBV7-9 and TRBJ1-4; D is possibly TRBD1 (5 bases). V was trimmed by 3 bases and J by 2 bases, leaving 13 bases between them. The CDR3 sequence is 16 residues long. CDR1 is SEHNR, CDR2 FQNEAQ, per germline (reference sequence). The CDR3 nucleotides are TGTGCCAGCAGCTTCGGTGGTTCAGGGACTAATGAAAAACTGTTTTTT. This sequence encodes CASSFGGSGTNEKLFF.

CDR3 nucleotide sequence: TGCGCCAGCAGCTCCCTCGGACAGGGGTATTATGATACGCAGTATTTT. This encodes CASSSLGQGYYDTQYF. The J gene is TRBJ2-3, the V gene TRBV5-1; 9 bases fit TRBD1. This CDR3 contains 16 residues. The ends lost 3 bases at V and 6 bases at J; junction bases unmatched: 11. Looked up from germline, CDR1 is SGHRS and CDR2 is YFSETQ.

This clonotype turned up a few times. The chain employs TRBV5-1 and TRBJ1-4; TRBD1 is a possible D gene (6 bases). CDR1 and CDR2 (germline): SGHRS, YFSETQ. Trimming removed 4 bases at V and 8 bases at J, with 18 bases between. The CDR3 runs to 15 residues. CDR3 coding DNA: TGCGCCAGCAGCCCGTCGACAGGATATGAAGAAAAACTGTTTTTT. It encodes CASSPSTGYEEKLFF.

The table lists this clonotype with many counts. V gene TRBV6-6 combines with J gene TRBJ2-7, with 10 bases aligning to TRBD1. The CDR3 contains 16 residues. After removal of 2 bases from V and 2 bases from J, the junction contained 6 bases not matched to a gene. Germline CDR1 and CDR2: MNHNY and SVGAGI (reference sequence). CDR3 DNA sequence: TGTGCCAGCAGTTACAGACAGGGGGCCTCGACCTACGAGCAGTACGTC. Its translation is CASSYRQGASTYEQYV.

At least ten counts were recorded for this clonotype. The chain links TRBV12-3 or TRBV12-4 to TRBJ2-2, with D possibly TRBD2 on 6 matching bases. This CDR3 is built from 15 residues. Deletions cut 4 bases from V and 1 base from J, with 10 bases between. CDR3 sequence: CASSSGTLNTGELFF. The DNA for the CDR3 is TGTGCCAGCAGTTCCGGGACTTTGAACACCGGGGAGCTGTTTTTT.

With respect to this clonotype: This CDR3 is missing its conserved last phenylalanine or tryptophan, likely due to a read error. This rearrangement joins TRBV20-1 to TRBJ2-7; TRBD1 matches at 9 bases. J lost 5 bases, V lost 5 bases, and 4 bases had no gene match. CDR3 length equals 12 residues. CDR1 and CDR2 (germline): DFQATT, SNEGSKA (reference sequence). In nucleotides, the CDR3 is TGCAGTGCTTGGGACAGGGAGAACGAGCAGTACCTC. Its protein is CSAWDRENEQYL.

In its sample, this clonotype was seen a few times. The chain links TRBV7-2 to TRBJ2-7, with 11 bases aligning to TRBD2. This CDR3 comprises 18 residues. Germline loops: CDR1 SGHTA, CDR2 FQGNSA. V lost 1 base, J lost 2 bases, and 10 bases stayed unmatched. CDR3 sequence reads: CASSLEGLAGGPPYEQYF. CDR3 DNA: TGTGCCAGCAGCTTAGAAGGCCTAGCGGGGGGCCCACCCTACGAGCAGTACTTC.

This clonotype appeared a few times. The chain uses TRBV5-6 and TRBJ1-1; a weak D match, TRBD1 (5 bases). From germline, CDR1 is SGHDT and CDR2 YYEEEE. The V gene lost 4 bases and the J gene lost 8 bases, with 15 bases spanning the gap. The CDR3 has 13 amino acids. CDR3 DNA: TGTGCCAGCAGCCGCGTGGGACGAGGCGAAGCTTTCTTT. It encodes CASSRVGRGEAFF.

This clonotype occurred many times. The rearrangement joins TRBV5-6 to TRBJ2-3; D tentatively fits TRBD1 or TRBD2 (6 bases each). Germline values: CDR1 SGHDT, CDR2 YYEEEE. The V end lost 7 bases, the J end lost 6 bases, and 15 bases lay between the germline ends. This CDR3 spans 13 amino acids. In DNA, the CDR3 is TGTGCCAGCTCCCTAGGGGGGCTGGATACGCAGTATTTT. Translation gives CASSLGGLDTQYF. The complete variable domain, with remaining parts taken from reference TRBV5-6 and TRBJ2-3, reads DAGVTQSPTHLIKTRGQQVTLRCSPKSGHDTVSWYQQALGQGPQFIFQYYEEEERQRGNFPDRFSGHQFPNYSSELNVNALLLGDSALYLCASSLGGLDTQYFGPGTRLTVL.

This clonotype was counted many times. The gene calls are TRBV4-3 and TRBJ2-7; no firm D call. CDR1 is LGHNA and CDR2 is YSLEER in the germline V gene. The V and J ends lost 1 base and 0 bases respectively, with 7 bases between them. The CDR3 has 14 amino acids. The CDR3 spells CASSQGASSYEQYV. The CDR3, as DNA: TGCGCCAGCAGCCAAGGGGCCAGCTCCTACGAGCAGTACGTC.

V gene TRBV5-1 combines with J gene TRBJ2-1; weak D call: TRBD1 (6 bases). CDR1 SGHRS and CDR2 YFSETQ come from the germline V gene. V lost 4 bases and J 1 base, leaving 15 bases between the germline ends. The CDR3 sequence is 16 residues long. CDR3 sequence reads: CASSVGPTGSYNEQFF. The CDR3 DNA reads TGCGCCAGCAGCGTGGGCCCAACAGGGTCCTACAATGAGCAGTTCTTC.

The rearrangement uses TRBV5-6 and TRBJ2-6; D is uncertain. The V and J ends lost 4 bases and 2 bases respectively, with 7 bases between them. CDR1 SGHDT and CDR2 YYEEEE come from the germline V gene. The length of the CDR3 is 14 residues. Here the CDR3 reads CASSHGTGANVLTF. As DNA, the CDR3 is TGTGCCAGCAGCCATGGGACTGGGGCCAACGTCCTGACTTTC.

The rearrangement joins TRBV23-1 to TRBJ1-5, with D unclear. TRBV23-1 is recorded as an ORF, its role being uncertain. This CDR3 is built from 12 residues. Trimming removed 2 bases from V and 4 bases from J, with 3 bases in between. CDR3 nucleotide sequence: TGCGCCAGCAGTCAACAAAATCAGCCCCAGCATTTT. Its translation is CASSQQNQPQHF.

This clonotype was observed at least ten times. This rearrangement joins TRBV20-1 to TRBJ2-3; 11 bases are shared with TRBD1. After removal of 4 bases from V and 5 bases from J, the junction contained 2 bases not matched to a gene. From germline, CDR1 is DFQATT and CDR2 SNEGSKA (reference sequence). The CDR3 runs to 13 residues. Here the CDR3 reads CSAKDRGLDTQYF. The CDR3 coding sequence is TGCAGTGCTAAGGACAGGGGGCTAGATACGCAGTATTTT.

The chain employs TRBV10-3 and TRBJ2-2; 9 nucleotides line up with TRBD2. Germline CDR1 ENHRY, CDR2 SYGVKD. V was pared by 4 bases and J by 4 bases, with 1 base of the junction left unmatched. The CDR3 is 14 residues long. The CDR3, as DNA: TGTGCCATCAGTGTACTAGCGGGCACCGGGGAGCTGTTTTTT. Amino acid sequence: CAISVLAGTGELFF.

This clonotype was detected only a few times. The chain has TRBV5-1 and TRBJ2-1, with 8 positions matching TRBD1. Germline CDR1 reads SGHRS; CDR2 reads YFSETQ. Trimming removed 5 bases from V and 6 bases from J; junction bases left unmatched: 4. The CDR3 is made up of 13 amino acids. CDR3 loop: CASRNTGGNEQFF. The DNA for the CDR3 is TGCGCCAGCAGAAACACAGGGGGCAATGAGCAGTTCTTC.

The chain couples TRBV27 to TRBJ2-7; TRBD1 matches 9 bases. The junction had 9 bases not matched to a gene; V was cut back by 7 bases and J by 5 bases. The CDR3 length is 14 residues. Germline assignment: CDR1 MNHEY and CDR2 SMNVEV (reference sequence). In DNA, the CDR3 is TGTGCCAGCAAAGCCGGGACAGGGTTCCACGAGCAGTACGTC. It translates to CASKAGTGFHEQYV.

Only a few counts were recorded for this clonotype. The V gene is TRBV7-8, the J gene TRBJ2-5, with D tentatively TRBD1 or TRBD2 (6 bases each). Germline V lookup: CDR1 SGHVS, CDR2 FQNEAQ. V lost 5 bases and J 5 bases, leaving 9 bases between the germline ends. This CDR3 region has 12 residues. The CDR3 region has the DNA TGTGCCAGCAGCAGGAGGGGGGAGACCCAGTACTTC. Translation: CASSRRGETQYF.